These 21 T cell receptor beta chains were all obtained from the same sample, sequenced in a study of beta chain features in type 1 diabetes. Since all of the isolated RNA was reverse transcribed, expressed TCRB transcripts were what got sequenced. Produced via immunoSEQ multiplex PCR; TCRdb's table is partial and in-frame only. Found here are about 340,000 clones, around 7.6% of them singletons; the top ten hold less than 0.45%. The sequenced material came from central memory CD4+ T cells from blood. These receptors were obtained from a woman under 30 in good health.

The chain carries TRBV7-2 and TRBJ1-1, with D tentatively TRBD1 (6 bases). The CDR3 has 15 residues. V lost 0 bases and J 5 bases, leaving 13 bases between the germline ends. The germline gives CDR1 SGHTA, CDR2 FQGNSA. The CDR3 region is CASSLALGAWTEAFF. CDR3 bases: TGTGCCAGCAGCTTAGCGTTGGGGGCTTGGACTGAAGCTTTCTTT.

V gene TRBV27 combines with J gene TRBJ2-7; weak D call: TRBD1 (7 bases). Germline lookup yields CDR1 MNHEY and CDR2 SMNVEV (reference sequence). Between the trimmed V and J ends, which lost 5 bases and 4 bases, there was a span of 18 bases. The CDR3 length is 15 residues. As DNA, the CDR3 is TGTGCCAGCAGTCGAGGGGTACAGGGGAGGTACGAGCAGTACTTC. This gives the protein CASSRGVQGRYEQYF.

The genes are TRBV29-1 and TRBJ2-3; 12 bases match TRBD1. The CDR3 has 14 amino acids. V lost 6 bases to trimming and J lost 4 bases; unmatched junction nucleotides: 5. Per the germline V gene, CDR1 is SQVTM and CDR2 is ANQGSEA. CDR3 region: CSVRGQGAPDTQYF. CDR3 DNA sequence: TGCAGCGTCCGGGGACAGGGGGCACCAGATACGCAGTATTTT.

This clone was detected ten times or more. The chain has TRBV5-4 and TRBJ2-3, with D uncertain. This CDR3 has 15 residues. Germline assignment: CDR1 SGHNT and CDR2 YYREEE (reference sequence). Trimming removed 3 bases from V and 5 bases from J, with 16 bases in between. The CDR3 protein is CASSSSTRLGDTQYF. The CDR3 coding sequence is TGTGCCAGCAGCTCTTCGACTCGACTCGGAGATACGCAGTATTTT.

This sequence joins TRBV7-2 and TRBJ1-5; the match to TRBD1 covers 8 bases. The CDR3 length is 14 residues. Trimming removed 4 bases from V and 7 bases from J; junction bases left unmatched: 6. CDR1 and CDR2 from the germline V gene are SGHTA and FQGNSA. The CDR3: CASSSGTGNQPQHF. The DNA for the CDR3 is TGTGCCAGCAGCTCCGGGACAGGAAACCAGCCCCAGCATTTT.

On this clone itself: This specimen includes other DNA sequences encoding the same CDR3. V gene TRBV9 combines with J gene TRBJ2-5; maybe TRBD2 (7 bases). The V gene's germline CDR1 is SGDLS and CDR2 YYNGEE. V was pared by 0 bases and J by 6 bases, with 12 bases between. The CDR3 is made up of 14 amino acids. The CDR3 sequence is CASSVGAGAQTQYF. Written as DNA, the CDR3 is TGTGCCAGCAGCGTAGGTGCGGGGGCACAGACCCAGTACTTC.

The chain has TRBV7-2 and TRBJ1-2; D is undetermined. Trimming removed 0 bases from V and 6 bases from J, with 8 bases in between. This CDR3 is built from 13 residues. CDR1 SGHTA and CDR2 FQGNSA come from the germline V gene. This chain's CDR3 is CASSLAQDHGYTF. The CDR3 region has the DNA TGTGCCAGCAGCTTAGCGCAGGACCATGGCTACACCTTC.

V usage is TRBV6-6 and J usage is TRBJ2-5; D is ambiguous. V lost 4 bases, J lost 2 bases, and 17 bases lay in between. Germline CDR1 is MNHNY and CDR2 is SVGAGI (reference sequence). CDR3 length: 16 amino acids. In nucleotides, the CDR3 is TGTGCCAGCAGTTGGGTCGTAGGGTCAACTCAAGAGACCCAGTACTTC. Its protein product is CASSWVVGSTQETQYF.

This clone was counted only a few times. This chain joins TRBV9 and TRBJ2-7; the match to TRBD2 covers 9 bases. V gave up 5 bases and J gave up 2 bases; unmatched junction bases: 8. The germline gives CDR1 SGDLS, CDR2 YYNGEE. This CDR3 region has 15 residues. Written as DNA, the CDR3 is TGTGCCAGCAGTTTAGGGCCTAGCGGGACCTACGAGCAGTACTTC. As protein: CASSLGPSGTYEQYF.

This clone has only a few counts. The chain joins TRBV7-3 to TRBJ2-2, with D maybe TRBD2 (5 bases). The V end lost 8 bases, the J end lost 0 bases, and 10 bases lay between the germline ends. The CDR3 runs to 14 residues. Per germline, CDR1 SGHTA and CDR2 FQGTGA. The CDR3, as DNA: TGTGCCAGCCGCAGACTACCGAACACCGGGGAGCTGTTTTTT. Its protein product is CASRRLPNTGELFF.

The chain combines TRBV7-2 with TRBJ1-4; unclear D gene. The CDR3 extends over 14 amino acids. Trimming pared 3 bases from V and 7 bases from J, leaving 12 bases between. Germline V CDR1 and CDR2: SGHTA, FQGNSA. The CDR3 loop is CASSFQGSGEKLFF. For the CDR3, the DNA is TGTGCCAGCAGCTTTCAAGGGTCGGGTGAAAAACTGTTTTTT.

J is TRBJ2-1 and V is TRBV5-4; 11 bases align to TRBD2. Germline lookup yields CDR1 SGHNT and CDR2 YYREEE (reference sequence). The J segment lost 5 bases and the V segment lost 5 bases, leaving 3 bases of the junction unmatched. This CDR3 region has 14 residues. DNA for the CDR3: TGTGCCAGCAGTTTTAGCGGGAGGGACAATGAGCAGTTCTTC. Its translation is CASSFSGRDNEQFF.

The rearrangement uses TRBV27 and TRBJ1-1; possible D gene TRBD1, 6 bases. The length of the CDR3 is 15 residues. Deletions cut 5 bases from V and 0 bases from J, with 13 bases between. In germline, CDR1 is MNHEY, CDR2 SMNVEV (reference sequence). The CDR3 DNA follows: TGTGCCAGCAGTATCAGGGGAAACATGAACACTGAAGCTTTCTTT. This sequence encodes CASSIRGNMNTEAFF.

V and J are TRBV5-1 and TRBJ1-2; the D gene is possibly TRBD1 (6 bases). V dropped 0 bases and J dropped 4 bases, with 16 bases sitting between them. From germline, CDR1 is SGHRS and CDR2 YFSETQ. This CDR3 has 16 residues. This CDR3 reads CASSLDPGAQSYGYTF. CDR3 in DNA: TGCGCCAGCAGCTTGGACCCGGGGGCGCAAAGCTATGGCTACACCTTC.

The chain couples TRBV11-2 to TRBJ2-3; 10 nucleotides match TRBD2. The V segment lost 5 bases and the J segment 3 bases; nucleotides outside the gene matches: 11. The CDR3 runs 17 residues. The germline gives CDR1 SGHAT, CDR2 FQNNGV. The CDR3 coding sequence is TGTGCCAGCAGCCACCTTAGCGGGAGGCGGGGAACAGATACGCAGTATTTT. This gives the protein CASSHLSGRRGTDTQYF.

The sample holds a few counts of this clone. The CDR3 DNA follows: TGTGCCAGCACCACGGGGGGGACTAGCGGGACCCATGAGCAGTTCTTC. Protein: CASTTGGTSGTHEQFF. The V and J genes are TRBV5-4 and TRBJ2-1, with 13 bases lining up with TRBD2. Germline CDR1 reads SGHNT; CDR2 reads YYREEE (reference sequence). The CDR3 spans 16 residues. V dropped 6 bases and J dropped 8; count of bases not matched to a gene: 11.

This chain connects TRBV4-3 to TRBJ2-3; D not certain. Between the trimmed V and J ends, which lost 8 bases and 6 bases, there was a span of 15 bases. CDR3 length: 13 residues. CDR1 is LGHNA, CDR2 YSLEER, per germline. This CDR3 reads CASGSLGDDTQYF. CDR3 sequence (DNA): TGCGCCAGCGGGTCTTTGGGCGACGATACGCAGTATTTT.

This clone was recorded a few times. The CDR3 sequence is CASSVLAVQETQYF. CDR3 coding DNA: TGCGCCAGCAGCGTTCTAGCGGTTCAAGAGACCCAGTACTTC. V gene TRBV10-2 combines with J gene TRBJ2-5, with 7 positions matching TRBD2. V was pared by 6 bases and J by 2 bases, with 6 bases of the junction left unmatched. Germline CDR1 WSHSY, CDR2 SAAADI. CDR3 size: 14 residues.

This clone was recorded at least ten times. CDR3: CASSPGTTNIQYF. The DNA for the CDR3 is TGTGCCAGCAGCCCCGGGACTACAAACATTCAGTACTTC. V usage is TRBV28 and J usage is TRBJ2-4, with 7 bases lining up with TRBD2. The germline gives CDR1 MDHEN, CDR2 SYDVKM. Trimming at V came to 6 bases and at J to 6 bases, leaving 5 bases not matched to a gene. The CDR3 contains 13 residues.

With respect to this clone: This same CDR3 is encoded by further DNA sequences in the sample. The chain links TRBV18 to TRBJ2-2; D uncertain. The CDR3 sequence is 14 residues long. Trimming took off 0 bases at V and 3 bases at J, with 5 bases between the two ends. In germline, CDR1 is KGHSH, CDR2 LQKENI. CDR3 nucleotides: TGTGCCAGCTCACCACCACGGGACACCGGGGAGCTGTTTTTT. Amino acid sequence: CASSPPRDTGELFF.

This clone was recorded a few times. The chain links TRBV7-2 to TRBJ2-3, with TRBD2 as a possible D gene (5 bases). The germline gives CDR1 SGHTA, CDR2 FQGNSA. This CDR3 has 16 residues. V was shortened by 5 bases and J by 3 bases, with 18 bases between the two germline ends. For the CDR3, the DNA is TGTGCCAGCAGCCCCGGGGTACTAAAAACGACAGATACGCAGTATTTT. It translates to CASSPGVLKTTDTQYF.